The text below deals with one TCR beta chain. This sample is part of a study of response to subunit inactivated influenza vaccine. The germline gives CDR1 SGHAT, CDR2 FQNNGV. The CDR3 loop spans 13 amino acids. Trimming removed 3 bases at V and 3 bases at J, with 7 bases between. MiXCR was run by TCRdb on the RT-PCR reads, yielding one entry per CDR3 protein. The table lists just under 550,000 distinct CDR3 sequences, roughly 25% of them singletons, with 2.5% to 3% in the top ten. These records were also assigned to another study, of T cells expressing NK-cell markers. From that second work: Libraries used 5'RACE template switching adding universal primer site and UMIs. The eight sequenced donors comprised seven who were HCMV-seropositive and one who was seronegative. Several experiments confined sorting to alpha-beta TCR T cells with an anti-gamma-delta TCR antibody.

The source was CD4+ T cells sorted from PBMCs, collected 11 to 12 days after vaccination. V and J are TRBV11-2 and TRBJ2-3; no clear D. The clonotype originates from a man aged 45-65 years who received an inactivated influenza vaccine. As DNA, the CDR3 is TGTGCCAGCAGCTTCGCTAGAACAGATACGCAGTATTTT. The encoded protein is CASSFARTDTQYF.